This entry lists 13 T cell receptor beta chains sequenced from one sample in a study of identical twins. TCRdb re-called the 5' RACE reads with MiXCR, one entry per CDR3 protein. The sample holds 450,000 or so distinct CDR3 sequences, 13% to 15% seen once. This same sample was also taken into another study, of yellow fever vaccine responses in identical twins.

Sequenced sample: CD4+ T cells sorted from blood. All receptors come from a woman aged 18-29 years in good health.

This clonotype was detected a few times. This chain connects TRBV20-1 to TRBJ2-2; 9 bases line up with TRBD2. The V segment lost 0 bases and the J segment 6 bases; nucleotides outside the gene matches: 8. Germline values: CDR1 DFQATT, CDR2 SNEGSKA (reference sequence). The CDR3 is 16 residues long. The CDR3 nucleotides are TGCAGTGCTAGAGATGCGGTAGCGGGAGTGTCCGGGGAGCTGTTTTTT. Translated: CSARDAVAGVSGELFF.

V gene TRBV7-6 combines with J gene TRBJ1-6; TRBD1 agrees at 7 bases. Germline V gives CDR1 SGHVS, CDR2 FNYEAQ. CDR3 size: 15 residues. V was pared by 5 bases and J by 7 bases, with 8 bases of the junction left unmatched. CDR3 sequence: CASSPTAGGNSPLHF. CDR3 nucleotides: TGTGCCAGCAGCCCAACCGCAGGGGGAAATTCACCCCTCCACTTT.

This clonotype was seen more than once but under ten times. The chain couples TRBV15 to TRBJ2-5; perhaps TRBD1 as D (6 bases). Trimming cost V 2 bases and J 0 bases, with 10 bases left between them. Germline V gene lookup returns CDR1 LNHNV and CDR2 YYDKDF (reference sequence). The CDR3 loop spans 15 amino acids. CDR3 region: CATSRSDRNQETQYF. In DNA form, the CDR3 reads TGTGCCACCAGCAGATCAGACAGGAACCAAGAGACCCAGTACTTC.

The J gene is TRBJ2-3, the V gene TRBV2, with D possibly TRBD1 on 6 matching bases. Trimming left V 6 bases short and J 4 bases short, with 17 bases between. Germline V lookup: CDR1 SNHLY, CDR2 FYNNEI. The CDR3 is made up of 15 amino acids. The CDR3 coding sequence is TGTGCCAGCAGACGATATGGGACACGCGCAGATACGCAGTATTTT. Translating gives CASRRYGTRADTQYF.

CDR3 region: CASSLGVIDTQYF. CDR3 bases: TGTGCCAGCAGTTTGGGGGTAATAGATACGCAGTATTTT. V and J are TRBV28 and TRBJ2-3; D could derive from TRBD1 or TRBD2 (5 bases each). Germline CDR1 and CDR2: MDHEN and SYDVKM. This CDR3 comprises 13 residues. V lost 3 bases to trimming and J lost 5 bases, with 9 bases between them.

The rearrangement joins TRBV27 to TRBJ1-6; D not resolved. The CDR3 is 12 amino acids. Germline V gives CDR1 MNHEY, CDR2 SMNVEV (reference sequence). V lost 6 bases to trimming and J lost 7 bases, with 7 bases between them. DNA of the CDR3: TGTGCCAGCAGGAAAGGGAATTCACCCCTCCACTTT. Its translation: CASRKGNSPLHF.

This sequence joins TRBV20-1 and TRBJ2-3; tentative D call: TRBD2 (6 bases). Between the trimmed V and J ends, which lost 6 bases and 4 bases, there was a span of 20 bases. CDR3 length: 15 residues. Germline V gene data show CDR1 as DFQATT and CDR2 as SNEGSKA (reference sequence). CDR3 DNA: TGCAGTGCCGGACGCGGCGGGGCCGTATCAGATACGCAGTATTTT. It is translated as CSAGRGGAVSDTQYF.

The genes are TRBV7-9 and TRBJ1-2; 8 bases fit TRBD1. The germline gives CDR1 SEHNR, CDR2 FQNEAQ (reference sequence). The junction had 9 bases not matched to a gene; V was cut back by 4 bases and J by 8 bases. The CDR3 runs 14 residues. The CDR3 sequence is CASSYQGADTGYTF. CDR3 nucleotides: TGTGCCAGCAGCTATCAGGGGGCCGACACGGGCTACACCTTC.

Only a few counts were recorded for this clonotype. The chain employs TRBV5-1 and TRBJ2-5; 9 positions match TRBD2. Germline CDR1 and CDR2: SGHRS and YFSETQ. The junction had 18 bases not matched to a gene; V was cut back by 7 bases and J by 14 bases. This CDR3 is built from 14 residues. The CDR3 protein is CASAGGTDPGGSYF. The DNA of the CDR3 is TGCGCCAGCGCGGGGGGGACAGACCCCGGTGGAAGCTACTTC.

This chain connects TRBV6-1 to TRBJ2-2; D gene uncertain. CDR3 length: 13 amino acids. V gave up 6 bases and J gave up 5 bases, with 10 bases separating them. Germline V lookup: CDR1 MNHNS, CDR2 SASEGT. This CDR3 reads CASRTAATGELFF. The DNA of the CDR3 is TGTGCCAGCAGAACCGCCGCGACCGGGGAGCTGTTTTTT.

In this sample, this clonotype turned up a few times. The gene calls are TRBV11-2 and TRBJ2-2; D unclear. V was pared by 4 bases and J by 7 bases, with 13 bases between. The germline V gene has CDR1 SGHAT and CDR2 FQNNGV. The length of the CDR3 is 14 residues. The CDR3 DNA follows: TGTGCCAGCAGCTCCCAGAGTAAGGTCGGGGAGCTGTTTTTT. Protein product: CASSSQSKVGELFF.

This clonotype was found many times. This chain joins TRBV7-8 and TRBJ2-3, with a possible D match to TRBD1 (5 bases). CDR1 and CDR2 from the germline V gene are SGHVS and FQNEAQ. The CDR3 loop spans 15 amino acids. The V gene lost 2 bases and the J gene lost 4 bases, with 13 bases spanning the gap. In DNA form, the CDR3 reads TGTGCCAGCAGCTTAAGGCAGGGTGGTGCAGATACGCAGTATTTT. Translated: CASSLRQGGADTQYF.

In its sample, this clonotype was seen many times. This chain joins TRBV5-1 and TRBJ2-1; 11 bases match TRBD1. The CDR3 is 16 residues long. The germline gives CDR1 SGHRS, CDR2 YFSETQ. V shed 3 bases, J shed 4 bases, and the junction held 6 bases outside the gene matches. The CDR3 bases are TGCGCCAGCAGCTCAACCCGGGACAGGGGGTACAATGAGCAGTTCTTC. This encodes CASSSTRDRGYNEQFF.